These T cell receptor beta chains were read from a single sample in a study of OX40 agonist ivuxolimab in advanced cancers. Profiling relied on immunoSEQ multiplex PCR, and the TCRdb table lists in-frame clones only, not all of them. The repertoire consists of 17,000 or so clones, with just over 85% occurring once and the leading ten covering approximately 12%. The sequenced sample was CD4+ or CD8+ T cells sorted from blood, obtained in a trial of the OX40 agonist ivuxolimab. Receptor source: an adult with an advanced solid tumor such as melanoma, head and neck, liver or kidney cancer. Each CDR3 is given with its conserved first and last residue. The D gene is left open where the match is weak. The size entry is marked missing in some rows and otherwise reads once, few, many or a size class.

>NA|16|NA|TRBV6-5|TRBJ1-1
TGTGCCAGCAGTTACTCGAGTCCCAGGCCAGTTTCGGAAGCTTTCTTT
CASSYSSPRPVSEAFF
>once|17|NA|TRBV7-9|TRBJ1-5
TGTGCCAGCAGCTTCGGGAAGGGCAGGGGAGAACTACAGCCCCAGCATTTT
CASSFGKGRGELQPQHF
>NA|14|TRBD1|TRBV7-8|TRBJ1-5
TGTGCCAGCAGCTTAGCAGGGGGCGATGAGCCCCAGCATTTT
CASSLAGGDEPQHF
>NA|13|TRBD1|TRBV30|TRBJ1-2
TGTGCCTGGGGGGACAGGACCTACGATGGCCACACCTTC
CAWGDRTYDGHTF
>NA|14|NA|TRBV9|TRBJ1-1
TGTGCCAGCAGCTTAGGTGGGTCTCGAATTGAAGCTTTCTTT
CASSLGGSRIEAFF
>NA|14|NA|TRBV29-1|TRBJ1-2
TGCAGCGTTGACGGGCAGGGGATACTCTATGGCTACACCTTC
CSVDGQGILYGYTF
>NA|14|TRBD1|TRBV11-2|TRBJ2-7
TGTGCCAGCAGTCAAGACAGGGTCTTCTACGAGCAGTACTTC
CASSQDRVFYEQYF
>NA|14|NA|TRBV27|TRBJ2-7
TGTGCCAGCAGTCCCCGGGACTTGGCTTACGAGCAGTACTTC
CASSPRDLAYEQYF
>few|11|NA|TRBV5-6|TRBJ2-1
TGTGCCAGCAGCCGAGGACTCAACCAGTTCTTC
CASSRGLNQFF
>few|15|NA|TRBV6-1|TRBJ1-5
TGTGCCAGCAGTGGGAGGACAGATTTTTTGGAGCCCCAGCATTTT
CASSGRTDFLEPQHF
>NA|11|TRBD1|TRBV7-9|TRBJ2-3
TGTGCCAGCAGCTCAGGGACAGTCTTGTATTTT
CASSSGTVLYF
>NA|14|TRBD2|TRBV4-1|TRBJ2-2
TGCGCCAGCAGACTAGCGGGGGGGACCGGGGAGCTGTTTTTT
CASRLAGGTGELFF
>medium-sized|16|NA|TRBV4-1|TRBJ2-1
TGCGCCAGCAGCCAAGATCTCCCGGGAGTTAAGGATGAGCAGTTCTTC
CASSQDLPGVKDEQFF
>NA|15|TRBD2|TRBV7-2|TRBJ2-3
TGTGCCAGCAGCTTCACACGGCTAGCGGGAGATACGCAGTATTTT
CASSFTRLAGDTQYF
>NA|14|TRBD1|TRBV7-9|TRBJ1-5
TGTGCCAGCAGCCCAGGGGGCTTGAATCAGCCCCAGCATTTT
CASSPGGLNQPQHF
>medium-sized|13|NA|TRBV28|TRBJ1-5
TGTGGCATCCAGCGTTTGGGGAATCAGCCCCAGCATTTT
CGIQRLGNQPQHF
>NA|15|NA|TRBV7-2|TRBJ1-6
TGTGCCAGCAGCTTAGATCGGTGGGGGGATTCACCCCTCCACTTT
CASSLDRWGDSPLHF
>NA|17|TRBD1|TRBV14|TRBJ1-6
TGTGCCAGCAGCCAAGAAGAGTGGGGACAGGGGAATTCACCCCTCCACTTT
CASSQEEWGQGNSPLHF
>NA|12|NA|TRBV4-2|TRBJ2-1
TGTGCCAGCAGCCAGGCTAGCGCAGAGCAGTTCTTC
CASSQASAEQFF
>NA|12|NA|TRBV10-3|TRBJ2-2
TGTGCCCACGGGGGCGACACCGGGGAGCTGTTTTTT
CAHGGDTGELFF
>NA|14|NA|TRBV5-1|TRBJ2-7
TGCGCCAGCAGCTTGAGAGGGCGCTCCTACGAGCAGTACTTC
CASSLRGRSYEQYF
>NA|15|TRBD1|TRBV7-9|TRBJ2-7
TGTGCCAGCAGCGAAACCATCGGGACAGCCTACGAGCAGTACTTC
CASSETIGTAYEQYF
>NA|14|NA|TRBV27|TRBJ2-1
TGTGCCAGCAGTTTATTAGGGACTTTTGCCGAGCAGTTCTTC
CASSLLGTFAEQFF
>NA|16|NA|TRBV18|TRBJ1-1
TGTGCCAGCTCACCACCGTCTGGCCAATCGGGCACTGAAGCTTTCTTT
CASSPPSGQSGTEAFF
>NA|13|NA|TRBV10-3|TRBJ2-5
TGTGCCATCAGTGAGATCCTATCCGAGACCCAGTACTTC
CAISEILSETQYF
>once|18|NA|TRBV6-4|TRBJ2-3
TGTGCCAGCAGTGAGACCCTAAGGCTAGCGCACAGCACAGATACGCAGTATTTT
CASSETLRLAHSTDTQYF
>NA|19|TRBD1|TRBV15|TRBJ1-5
TGTGCCACCAGCAGAGATAAGGACAGGGGGGATTGGAGCAATCAGCCCCAGCATTTT
CATSRDKDRGDWSNQPQHF
>NA|13|TRBD1|TRBV28|TRBJ2-7
TGTGCCAGCAGTTCGGACAGGGCCTACGAGCAGTACTTC
CASSSDRAYEQYF
>NA|14|NA|TRBV28|TRBJ1-3
TGTGCCAGCAGTACCTGGACGGGTGGAAACACCATATATTTT
CASSTWTGGNTIYF
>NA|16|NA|TRBV28|TRBJ1-5
TGTGCCAGCAGCCACCGAGGGGGTGAAGCCGGTCAGCCCCAGCATTTT
CASSHRGGEAGQPQHF
>once|15|TRBD1|TRBV11-2|TRBJ2-7
TGTGCCAGCAGCTTCGGGGGACAGGGGTCCTACGAGCAGTACTTC
CASSFGGQGSYEQYF
>NA|15|TRBD1|TRBV4-1|TRBJ2-2
TGCGCCAGCAGCCTTCGACAGGGGGGGGCCGGGGAGCTGTTTTTT
CASSLRQGGAGELFF
>NA|15|NA|TRBV19|TRBJ1-5
TGTGCCAGTAGTACCATCGCAGGGGGCAATCAGCCCCAGCATTTT
CASSTIAGGNQPQHF
>NA|15|NA|TRBV29-1|TRBJ1-2
TGCAGCGTTAGATCGCATAGGGGAGCAGGCTATGGCTACACCTTC
CSVRSHRGAGYGYTF
>NA|17|NA|TRBV7-9|TRBJ1-3
TGTGCCAGCAGCTTAGCGCTCCAGGGAGGGACTGGAAACACCATATATTTT
CASSLALQGGTGNTIYF
>once|14|NA|TRBV4-1|TRBJ1-1
TGCGCCAGCAGCCCACAGCCGGGCTTCACTGAAGCTTTCTTT
CASSPQPGFTEAFF